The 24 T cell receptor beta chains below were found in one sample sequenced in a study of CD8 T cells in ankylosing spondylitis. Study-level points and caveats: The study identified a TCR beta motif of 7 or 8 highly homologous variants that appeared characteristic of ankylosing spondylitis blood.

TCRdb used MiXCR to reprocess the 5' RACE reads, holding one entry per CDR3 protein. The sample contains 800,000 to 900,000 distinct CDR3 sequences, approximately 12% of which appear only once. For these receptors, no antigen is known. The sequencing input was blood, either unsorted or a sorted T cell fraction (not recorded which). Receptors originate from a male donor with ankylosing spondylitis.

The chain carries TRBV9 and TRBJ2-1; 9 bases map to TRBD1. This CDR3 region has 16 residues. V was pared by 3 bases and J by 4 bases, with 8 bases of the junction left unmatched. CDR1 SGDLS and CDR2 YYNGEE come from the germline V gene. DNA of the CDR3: TGTGCCAGCAGCGGTACCGGGACAGGGCAATACAATGAGCAGTTCTTC. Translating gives CASSGTGTGQYNEQFF.

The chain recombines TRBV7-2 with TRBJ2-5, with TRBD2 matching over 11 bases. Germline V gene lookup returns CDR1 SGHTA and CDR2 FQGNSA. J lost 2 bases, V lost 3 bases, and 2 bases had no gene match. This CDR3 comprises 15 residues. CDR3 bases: TGTGCCAGCAGCTTGACTAGCGGGGCTCAAGAGACCCAGTACTTC. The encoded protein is CASSLTSGAQETQYF.

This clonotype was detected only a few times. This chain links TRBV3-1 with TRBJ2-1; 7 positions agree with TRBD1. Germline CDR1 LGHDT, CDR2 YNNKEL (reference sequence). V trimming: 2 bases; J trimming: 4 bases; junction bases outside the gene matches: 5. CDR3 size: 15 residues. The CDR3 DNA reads TGTGCCAGCAGCCAAAGTCCGGGACAGTACAATGAGCAGTTCTTC. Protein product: CASSQSPGQYNEQFF.

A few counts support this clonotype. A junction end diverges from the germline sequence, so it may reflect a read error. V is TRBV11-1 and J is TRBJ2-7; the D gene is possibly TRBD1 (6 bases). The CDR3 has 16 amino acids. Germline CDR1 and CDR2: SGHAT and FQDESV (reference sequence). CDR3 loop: CASSLVLSSPGTRKSF. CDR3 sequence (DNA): TGTGCCAGCAGCTTAGTTTTAAGTTCCCCCGGGACACGCAAGTCCTTC.

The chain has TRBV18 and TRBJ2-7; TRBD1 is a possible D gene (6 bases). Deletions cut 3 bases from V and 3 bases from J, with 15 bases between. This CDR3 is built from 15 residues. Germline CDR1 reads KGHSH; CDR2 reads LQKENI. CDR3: CASSPGQSSLYEQYF. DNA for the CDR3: TGTGCCAGCTCACCCGGACAGTCGAGCCTCTACGAGCAGTACTTC.

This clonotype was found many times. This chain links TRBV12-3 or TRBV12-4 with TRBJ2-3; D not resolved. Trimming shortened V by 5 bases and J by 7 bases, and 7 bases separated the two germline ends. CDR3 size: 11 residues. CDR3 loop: CASSRAYTQYF. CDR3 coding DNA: TGTGCCAGCAGTAGGGCTTATACGCAGTATTTT.

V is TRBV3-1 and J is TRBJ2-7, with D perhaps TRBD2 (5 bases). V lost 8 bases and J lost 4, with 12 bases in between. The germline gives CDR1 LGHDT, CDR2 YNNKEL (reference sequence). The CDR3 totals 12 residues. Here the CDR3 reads CASAKGVYEQYF. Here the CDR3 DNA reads TGTGCCAGCGCCAAGGGAGTTTACGAGCAGTACTTC.

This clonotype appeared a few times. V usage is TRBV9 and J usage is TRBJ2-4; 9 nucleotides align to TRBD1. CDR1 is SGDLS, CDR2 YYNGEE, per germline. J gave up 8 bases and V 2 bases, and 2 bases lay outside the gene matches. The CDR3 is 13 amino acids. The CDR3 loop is CASSVRTGDIQYF. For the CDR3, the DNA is TGTGCCAGCAGCGTCAGGACAGGGGACATTCAGTACTTC.

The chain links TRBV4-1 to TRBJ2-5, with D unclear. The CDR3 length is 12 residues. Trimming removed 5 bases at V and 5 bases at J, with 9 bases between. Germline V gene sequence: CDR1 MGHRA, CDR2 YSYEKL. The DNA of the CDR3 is TGCGCCAGCAGCACAGTTTCGGAGACCCAGTACTTC. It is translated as CASSTVSETQYF.

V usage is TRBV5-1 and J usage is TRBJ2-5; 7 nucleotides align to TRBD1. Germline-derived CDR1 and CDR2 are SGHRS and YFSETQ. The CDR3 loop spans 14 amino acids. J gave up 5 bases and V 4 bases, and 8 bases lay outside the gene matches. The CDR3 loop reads CASSPSQGIETQYF. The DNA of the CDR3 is TGCGCCAGCAGCCCATCACAGGGGATTGAGACCCAGTACTTC.

The CDR3 DNA follows: TGTGCCACCAGCAGAGATGGCGCCAGCGTGGATACGCAGTATTTT. Its translation is CATSRDGASVDTQYF. The J gene is TRBJ2-3, the V gene TRBV15; D is ambiguous. There are 15 residues in the CDR3. V was cut by 0 bases and J by 6 bases, with 13 bases left in between. Looked up from germline, CDR1 is LNHNV and CDR2 is YYDKDF (reference sequence).

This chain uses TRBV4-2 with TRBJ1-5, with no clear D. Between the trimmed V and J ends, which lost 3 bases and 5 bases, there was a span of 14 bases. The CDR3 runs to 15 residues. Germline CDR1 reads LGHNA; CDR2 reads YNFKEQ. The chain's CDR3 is CASSHDNSLYQPQHF. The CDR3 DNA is TGTGCCAGCAGCCATGATAACAGCTTGTATCAGCCCCAGCATTTT.

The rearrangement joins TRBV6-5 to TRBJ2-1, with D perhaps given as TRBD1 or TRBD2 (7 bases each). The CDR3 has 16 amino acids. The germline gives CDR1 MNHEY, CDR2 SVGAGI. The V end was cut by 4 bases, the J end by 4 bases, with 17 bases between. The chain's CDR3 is CASSLSRGGMYNEQFF. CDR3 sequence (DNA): TGTGCCAGCAGTTTGAGCAGGGGGGGGATGTACAATGAGCAGTTCTTC.

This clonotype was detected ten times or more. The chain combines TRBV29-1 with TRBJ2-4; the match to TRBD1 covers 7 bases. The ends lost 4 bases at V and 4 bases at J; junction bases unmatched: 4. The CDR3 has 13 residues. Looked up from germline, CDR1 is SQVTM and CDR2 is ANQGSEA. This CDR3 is CSVGGQSKNIQYF. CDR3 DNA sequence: TGCAGCGTTGGGGGACAGTCAAAAAACATTCAGTACTTC.

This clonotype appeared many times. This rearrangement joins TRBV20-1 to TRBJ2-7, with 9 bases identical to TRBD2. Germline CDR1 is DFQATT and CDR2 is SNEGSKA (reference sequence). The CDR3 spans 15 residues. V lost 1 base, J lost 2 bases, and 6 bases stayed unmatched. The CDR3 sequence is CSARVLSGSAYEQYF. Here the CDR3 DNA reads TGCAGTGCTAGAGTTCTTAGCGGGAGCGCCTACGAGCAGTACTTC.

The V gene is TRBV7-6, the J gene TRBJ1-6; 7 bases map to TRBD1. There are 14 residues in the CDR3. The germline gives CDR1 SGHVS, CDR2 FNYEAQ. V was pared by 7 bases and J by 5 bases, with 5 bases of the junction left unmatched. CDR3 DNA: TGTGCCAGCAACCCCGGGACAGATAATTCACCCCTCCACTTT. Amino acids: CASNPGTDNSPLHF.

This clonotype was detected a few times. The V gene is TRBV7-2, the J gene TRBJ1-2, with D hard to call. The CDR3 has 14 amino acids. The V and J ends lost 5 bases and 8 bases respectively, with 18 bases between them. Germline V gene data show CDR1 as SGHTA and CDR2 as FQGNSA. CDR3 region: CASSPTQGSGGYTF. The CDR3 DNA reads TGTGCCAGCAGCCCTACTCAAGGCTCCGGCGGCTACACCTTC.

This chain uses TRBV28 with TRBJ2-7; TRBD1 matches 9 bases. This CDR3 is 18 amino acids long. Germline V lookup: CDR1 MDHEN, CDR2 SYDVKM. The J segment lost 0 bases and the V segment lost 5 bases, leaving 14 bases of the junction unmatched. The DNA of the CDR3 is TGTGCCAGCAGTCGCCCCTCTACGACAGGGGGAAACTCCTACGAGCAGTACTTC. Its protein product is CASSRPSTTGGNSYEQYF. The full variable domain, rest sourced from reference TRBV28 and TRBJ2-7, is DVKVTQSSRYLVKRTGEKVFLECVQDMDHENMFWYRQDPGLGLRLIYFSYDVKMKEKGDIPEGYSVSREKKERFSLILESASTNQTSMYLCASSRPSTTGGNSYEQYFGPGTRLTVT.

CDR3 sequence (DNA): TGCAGTGCTAGCTCCGGAACAGCCAAAAACATTCAGTACTTC. This encodes CSASSGTAKNIQYF. The chain combines TRBV20-1 with TRBJ2-4; unclear D gene. The V end lost 3 bases, the J end lost 0 bases, and 9 bases lay between the germline ends. Germline CDR1 and CDR2: DFQATT and SNEGSKA (reference sequence). This CDR3 spans 14 amino acids.

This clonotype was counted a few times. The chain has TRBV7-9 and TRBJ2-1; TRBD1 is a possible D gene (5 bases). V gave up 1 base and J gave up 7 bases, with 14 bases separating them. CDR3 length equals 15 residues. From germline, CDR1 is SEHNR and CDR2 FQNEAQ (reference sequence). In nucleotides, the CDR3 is TGTGCCAGCAGCTTAGGCAGGGAATATTTGAATGAGCAGTTCTTC. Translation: CASSLGREYLNEQFF.

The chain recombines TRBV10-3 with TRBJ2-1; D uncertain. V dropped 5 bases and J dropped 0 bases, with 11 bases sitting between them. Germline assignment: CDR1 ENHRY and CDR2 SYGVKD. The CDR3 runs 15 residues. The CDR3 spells CAISTTMYSYNEQFF. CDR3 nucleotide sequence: TGTGCCATCAGTACAACGATGTACTCCTACAATGAGCAGTTCTTC.

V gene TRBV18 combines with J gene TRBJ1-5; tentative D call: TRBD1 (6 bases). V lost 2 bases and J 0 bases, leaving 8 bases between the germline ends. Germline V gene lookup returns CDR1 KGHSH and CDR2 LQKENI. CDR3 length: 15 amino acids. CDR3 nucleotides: TGTGCCAGCTCACCAGGGACAACTAGCAATCAGCCCCAGCATTTT. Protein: CASSPGTTSNQPQHF.

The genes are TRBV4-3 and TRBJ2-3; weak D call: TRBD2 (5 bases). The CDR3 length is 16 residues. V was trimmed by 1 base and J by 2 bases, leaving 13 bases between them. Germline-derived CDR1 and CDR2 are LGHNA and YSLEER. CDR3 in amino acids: CASSQASGRTTDTQYF. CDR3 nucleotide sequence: TGCGCCAGCAGCCAAGCAAGCGGAAGAACCACAGATACGCAGTATTTT.

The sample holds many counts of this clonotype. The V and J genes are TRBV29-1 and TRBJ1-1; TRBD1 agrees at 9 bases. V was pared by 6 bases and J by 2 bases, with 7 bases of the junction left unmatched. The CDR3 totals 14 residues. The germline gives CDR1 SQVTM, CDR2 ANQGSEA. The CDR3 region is CSVRDRVGNTEAFF. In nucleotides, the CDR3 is TGCAGCGTCCGGGACAGGGTTGGAAACACTGAAGCTTTCTTT.